This T cell receptor (beta chain) was captured by sequencing in a study of OX40 agonist ivuxolimab in advanced cancers. Study details: Three partial responders included one hepatocellular carcinoma patient and two cutaneous melanoma patients.

The repertoire was sequenced with immunoSEQ multiplex PCR; TCRdb's copy has only in-frame clones and lacks some. The sample yields tens of thousands of clones, about 86% seen once. This clone is deemed medium-sized. Its specificity is not known. Germline-derived CDR1 and CDR2 are MNHNY and SVGAGI (reference sequence). The CDR3 is 15 amino acids. Trimming removed 6 bases at V and 5 bases at J, with 19 bases between. Findings and limits, study-wide: CD8+ T cells (on average) carried more expanded clones than CD4+ T cells.

This specimen consisted of CD4+ or CD8+ T cells sorted from blood, obtained in a trial of the OX40 agonist ivuxolimab. The chain combines TRBV6-6 with TRBJ2-5, with a tentative D call TRBD2 (7 bases). The origin of this receptor is an adult with an advanced solid tumor such as melanoma, head and neck, liver or kidney cancer. The CDR3 is CASSPRAGALETQYF. The CDR3 region has the DNA TGTGCCAGCAGCCCCAGGGCGGGGGCCTTGGAGACCCAGTACTTC.